One sample yielded the 18 T cell receptor beta chains listed below, sequenced in a study of Graves' ophthalmopathy and Graves' hyperthyroidism. Investigators amplified TCR beta CDR3 regions from RNA transcripts. Amplification began with first-round RT-PCR using HTBI primers, then second-round multiplex PCR was performed. TCRdb itself ran the multiplex PCR reads through MiXCR, one entry per CDR3 protein. The sample includes hundreds of thousands of distinct CDR3 sequences, around 14% of them seen just once. Sequencing input: blood. These receptors were collected from a woman under 40 with Graves' ophthalmopathy.

This clonotype was observed many times. This chain uses TRBV28 with TRBJ1-2, with D possibly being TRBD1 (5 bases). With 6 bases removed from V and 1 base from J, the gap between germline ends came to 15 bases. Germline V gene data show CDR1 as MDHEN and CDR2 as SYDVKM. This CDR3 contains 15 residues. The CDR3 spells CASRTPGRINYGYTF. In DNA, the CDR3 is TGTGCCAGCAGAACACCGGGACGGATTAACTATGGCTACACCTTC.

This clonotype was observed many times. The chain combines TRBV30 with TRBJ2-5, with D perhaps being TRBD1 or TRBD2 (6 bases each). Per germline, CDR1 GTSNPN and CDR2 SVGIG (reference sequence). With 2 bases removed from V and 1 base from J, the gap between germline ends came to 14 bases. The CDR3 sequence is 15 residues long. CDR3: CAWSQGGFAQETQYF. The CDR3 DNA reads as TGTGCCTGGAGTCAAGGGGGGTTCGCCCAAGAGACCCAGTACTTC.

This clonotype came up many times. The V gene is TRBV27, the J gene TRBJ1-1; D perhaps matches TRBD1 (6 bases). The CDR3 runs to 12 residues. Trimming shortened V by 8 bases and J by 10 bases, and 17 bases separated the two germline ends. The germline gives CDR1 MNHEY, CDR2 SMNVEV (reference sequence). The CDR3 sequence is CASGLGMGAAFF. The CDR3 DNA is TGTGCCAGCGGCCTGGGTATGGGGGCAGCTTTCTTT.

This clonotype was seen many times. The V call is TRBV2, the J call TRBJ1-1; 7 nucleotides match TRBD1. CDR1 and CDR2 from the germline V gene are SNHLY and FYNNEI. J lost 3 bases, V lost 5 bases, and 9 bases had no gene match. This CDR3 comprises 15 residues. CDR3 sequence reads: CASSTGEGGHTEAFF. DNA for the CDR3: TGTGCCAGCAGTACAGGGGAGGGGGGTCACACTGAAGCTTTCTTT. Full variable domain (rest looked up from reference TRBV2 and TRBJ1-1): EPEVTQTPSHQVTQMGQEVILRCVPISNHLYFYWYRQILGQKVEFLVSFYNNEISEKSEIFDDQFSVERPDGSNFTLKIRSTKLEDSAMYFCASSTGEGGHTEAFFGQGTRLTVV.

In its sample, this clonotype was seen many times. The rearrangement uses TRBV15 and TRBJ2-5; D remains unclear. The CDR3 sequence is 16 residues long. V was shortened by 0 bases and J by 0 bases, with 11 bases between the two germline ends. Germline V gives CDR1 LNHNV, CDR2 YYDKDF (reference sequence). The CDR3 sequence: CATSRDQGSYQETQYF. The CDR3 coding sequence is TGTGCCACCAGCAGAGATCAAGGGTCGTACCAAGAGACCCAGTACTTC. The full variable domain, rest sourced from reference TRBV15 and TRBJ2-5, is DAMVIQNPRYQVTQFGKPVTLSCSQTLNHNVMYWYQQKSSQAPKLLFHYYDKDFNNEADTPDNFQSRRPNTSFCFLDIRSPGLGDTAMYLCATSRDQGSYQETQYFGPGTRLLVL.

This clonotype was counted many times. The chain couples TRBV7-9 to TRBJ1-3; 7 bases are a match to TRBD1. With V trimmed by 2 bases and J by 2 bases, 9 bases remained unmatched. The CDR3 has 17 amino acids. CDR1 is SEHNR and CDR2 is FQNEAQ in the germline V gene (reference sequence). The CDR3 DNA reads TGTGCCAGCAGCTTACCGGTCACAGGGGAGCCTGGAAACACCATATATTTT. Translated: CASSLPVTGEPGNTIYF. The whole variable domain, filled in from reference TRBV7-9 and TRBJ1-3, reads DTGVSQNPRHKITKRGQNVTFRCDPISEHNRLYWYRQTLGQGPEFLTYFQNEAQLEKSRLLSDRFSAERPKGSFSTLEIQRTEQGDSAMYLCASSLPVTGEPGNTIYFGEGSWLTVV.

J is TRBJ2-7 and V is TRBV27; 12 positions match TRBD2. Trimming took 4 bases from V and 3 from J; bases not matched to a gene: 16. The CDR3 runs 19 residues. From germline, CDR1 is MNHEY and CDR2 SMNVEV (reference sequence). Here the CDR3 DNA reads TGTGCCAGCAGTTCGGGACTAGCGGGCGTCCCGAACCGGGGCTACGAGCAGTACTTC. Its protein product is CASSSGLAGVPNRGYEQYF.

This clonotype has a count of ten or more. The chain uses TRBV6-1 and TRBJ2-7; 10 nucleotides align to TRBD1. Per the germline V gene, CDR1 is MNHNS and CDR2 is SASEGT. The CDR3 consists of 14 residues. The trim removed 4 bases at V and 5 bases at J, leaving 5 bases unmatched. The CDR3 DNA follows: TGTGCCAGCAGTGGGGACAGGGGATCCCACGAGCAGTACTTC. Its translation: CASSGDRGSHEQYF.

Ten or more counts support this clonotype. The chain has TRBV20-1 and TRBJ2-2; maybe TRBD1 (6 bases). Trimming removed 3 bases at V and 2 bases at J, with 16 bases between. The CDR3 is 16 amino acids. Germline-derived CDR1 and CDR2 are DFQATT and SNEGSKA (reference sequence). The DNA for the CDR3 is TGCAGTGCTAGGGATAGACCGGGACATAACACCGGGGAGCTGTTTTTT. Translated: CSARDRPGHNTGELFF.

About this clonotype: This may come from a read error, since a much larger clone is one base off. The CDR3 DNA is TGTGCCAGCGGTAACGGCATAAACACTGAATCTTTCTTT. Its translation: CASGNGINTESFF. V is TRBV25-1 and J is TRBJ1-1; D gene uncertain. This CDR3 contains 13 residues. Per germline, CDR1 MGHDK and CDR2 SYGVNS.

This clonotype was seen ten or more times. The chain links TRBV20-1 to TRBJ1-5; D ambiguous. The germline V gene has CDR1 DFQATT and CDR2 SNEGSKA (reference sequence). Between the trimmed V and J ends, which lost 1 base and 6 bases, there was a span of 10 bases. CDR3 length: 13 residues. In nucleotides, the CDR3 is TGCAGTGCTAGAGTCCGGGCGGGTCAGCCCCAGCATTTT. Amino acids: CSARVRAGQPQHF.

The chain recombines TRBV13 with TRBJ1-3, with D maybe TRBD1 (5 bases). The CDR3 runs 16 residues. Trimming stripped 5 bases from V and 6 bases from J, with 20 bases between. Germline assignment: CDR1 PRHDT and CDR2 FYEKMQ (reference sequence). CDR3 DNA: TGTGCCAGCAGCCCCCGGCTACAGACAGTTTCAAACACCATATATTTT. Protein product: CASSPRLQTVSNTIYF.

This clonotype was detected many times. The chain combines TRBV19 with TRBJ1-1; no clear D gene. V lost 1 base and J 11 bases, leaving 17 bases between the germline ends. CDR1 is LNHDA and CDR2 is SQIVND in the germline V gene (reference sequence). The CDR3 extends over 14 amino acids. In DNA, the CDR3 is TGTGCCAGTAGTATAGTCCCCACCGGCATGGGGGCTTTCTTT. Its translation is CASSIVPTGMGAFF.

This clonotype was counted many times. This chain connects TRBV12-3 or TRBV12-4 to TRBJ1-2, with a possible D match to TRBD1 (5 bases). The CDR3 length is 14 residues. Trimming removed 4 bases from V and 8 bases from J, with 17 bases in between. The CDR3 loop is CASSSLGGARGYTF. CDR3 DNA: TGTGCCAGCAGTTCCCTAGGAGGGGCTCGCGGCTACACCTTC.

This clonotype was detected ten times or more. The chain combines TRBV6-5 with TRBJ1-1; D is unclear. From germline, CDR1 is MNHEY and CDR2 SVGAGI. V dropped 4 bases and J dropped 4 bases, with 7 bases sitting between them. The CDR3 covers 12 residues. The chain's CDR3 is CASSSGPTEAFF. CDR3 nucleotides: TGTGCCAGCAGTTCAGGACCCACTGAAGCTTTCTTT.

At least ten counts were recorded for this clonotype. The chain uses TRBV12-3 or TRBV12-4 and TRBJ2-7; D unresolved. V dropped 5 bases and J dropped 7 bases, with 12 bases sitting between them. The CDR3 loop spans 12 amino acids. DNA for the CDR3: TGTGCCAGCAGTCTCTCGCGAGAGGAGCAGTACTTC. This encodes CASSLSREEQYF.

This clonotype was detected many times. This chain uses TRBV5-1 with TRBJ1-2; D perhaps matches TRBD1 (5 bases). The V gene lost 2 bases and the J gene lost 4 bases, with 18 bases spanning the gap. CDR1 and CDR2 (germline): SGHRS, YFSETQ. This CDR3 spans 16 amino acids. CDR3 sequence: CASSFFLAGLIYGYTF. CDR3 bases: TGCGCCAGCAGCTTTTTTCTAGCGGGACTCATCTATGGCTACACCTTC.

There are many counts of this clonotype. This chain connects TRBV11-2 to TRBJ1-2; weak D call: TRBD1 (5 bases). CDR3 length: 15 residues. The germline V gene has CDR1 SGHAT and CDR2 FQNNGV. Trimming shortened V by 0 bases and J by 2 bases, and 10 bases separated the two germline ends. Here the CDR3 reads CASSLDGTENYGYTF. The CDR3 nucleotides are TGTGCCAGCAGCTTAGACGGGACGGAGAACTATGGCTACACCTTC.